The 8 T cell receptor beta chains reported below all come from one sample, sequenced in a study of blood T cell repertoires in COVID-19. Produced via immunoSEQ multiplex PCR; TCRdb's table is partial and in-frame only. Of about 220,000 clones in the sample, roughly 80% were seen once. The sequenced sample was peripheral blood. The source is a human donor in a cohort sampled during active COVID-19.

V and J are TRBV30 and TRBJ1-5, with 7 bases that match TRBD1. The V and J ends lost 2 bases and 9 bases, in that order; junction bases with no gene match: 7. CDR3 length equals 13 residues. CDR1 GTSNPN and CDR2 SVGIG come from the germline V gene (reference sequence). In DNA, the CDR3 is TGTGCCTGGAGTCTAGGGGGCCCGACGCCCCAGCATTTT. As protein: CAWSLGGPTPQHF.

This chain links TRBV5-4 with TRBJ2-4, with 8 bases that match TRBD2. The germline CDR1 and CDR2 sequences are SGHNT and YYREEE (reference sequence). V lost 6 bases, J lost 8 bases, and 10 bases stayed unmatched. The CDR3 is 14 residues long. The CDR3 sequence: CASTHGGGKDIQYF. As DNA, the CDR3 is TGTGCCAGCACCCATGGCGGGGGGAAGGACATTCAGTACTTC.

The chain joins TRBV7-6 to TRBJ2-7; 13 nucleotides align to TRBD2. Looked up from germline, CDR1 is SGHVS and CDR2 is FNYEAQ. The CDR3 covers 14 residues. J lost 7 bases, V lost 5 bases, and 5 bases had no gene match. The CDR3 DNA reads as TGTGCCAGCAGCCCAGGGACTAGCGGGGTTGAGCAGTACTTC. This gives the protein CASSPGTSGVEQYF.

The rearrangement uses TRBV5-4 and TRBJ1-6; D not certain. Germline V CDR1 and CDR2: SGHNT, YYREEE (reference sequence). Trimming left V 10 bases short and J 7 bases short, with 15 bases between. The CDR3 runs to 13 residues. CDR3 sequence reads: CASTAQVNSPLHF. The CDR3 region has the DNA TGTGCCTCCACCGCGCAAGTCAATTCACCCCTCCACTTT.

V and J are TRBV6-1 and TRBJ1-1, with D perhaps TRBD1 (5 bases). Trimming pared 2 bases from V and 5 bases from J, leaving 18 bases between. There are 16 residues in the CDR3. Germline lookup yields CDR1 MNHNS and CDR2 SASEGT. CDR3 in amino acids: CASSESMTGGWTEAFF. CDR3 DNA: TGTGCCAGCAGTGAAAGTATGACGGGGGGTTGGACTGAAGCTTTCTTT.

V usage is TRBV28 and J usage is TRBJ2-1; 7 bases line up with TRBD2. The CDR3 is 20 amino acids. Germline V gene lookup returns CDR1 MDHEN and CDR2 SYDVKM. Germline trimming cut 3 bases from V and 6 bases from J; bases unmatched to any gene: 23. This CDR3 reads CASSFFWQKLGTIGGNEQFF. The CDR3 DNA sequence: TGTGCCAGCAGTTTTTTTTGGCAAAAACTCGGGACTATAGGCGGCAATGAGCAGTTCTTC.

This chain links TRBV9 with TRBJ1-2; D ambiguous. V was clipped by 0 bases and J by 0 bases, with 6 bases between them. This CDR3 comprises 14 residues. The germline V gene encodes CDR1 SGDLS and CDR2 YYNGEE. The CDR3 nucleotides are TGTGCCAGCAGCGTAGATCTTACTAACTATGGCTACACCTTC. This encodes CASSVDLTNYGYTF.

V usage is TRBV21-1 and J usage is TRBJ2-5; the table's D gene call, TRBD2, was not cross checked with the DNA. TRBV21-1 is marked as a pseudogene. The CDR3 length is 14 residues. CDR3 region: CASTFPPRQETQYF. DNA for the CDR3: TGTGCCAGCACTTTCCCGCCGCGGCAAGAGACCCAGTACTTC.